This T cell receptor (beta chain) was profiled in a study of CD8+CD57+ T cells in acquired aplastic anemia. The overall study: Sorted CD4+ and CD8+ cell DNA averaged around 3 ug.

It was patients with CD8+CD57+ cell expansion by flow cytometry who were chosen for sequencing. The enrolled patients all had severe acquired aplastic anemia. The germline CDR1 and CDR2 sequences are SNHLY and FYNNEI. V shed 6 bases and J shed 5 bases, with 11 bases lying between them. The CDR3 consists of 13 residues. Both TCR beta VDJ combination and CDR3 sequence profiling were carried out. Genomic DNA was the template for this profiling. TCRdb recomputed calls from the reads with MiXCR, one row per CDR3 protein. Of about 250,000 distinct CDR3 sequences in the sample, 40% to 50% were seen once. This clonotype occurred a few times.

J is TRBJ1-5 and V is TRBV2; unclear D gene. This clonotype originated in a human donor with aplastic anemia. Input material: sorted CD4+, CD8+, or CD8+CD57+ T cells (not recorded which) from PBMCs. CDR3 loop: CASRSGSDQPQHF. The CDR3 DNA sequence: TGTGCCAGCAGGTCGGGGAGCGATCAGCCCCAGCATTTT.